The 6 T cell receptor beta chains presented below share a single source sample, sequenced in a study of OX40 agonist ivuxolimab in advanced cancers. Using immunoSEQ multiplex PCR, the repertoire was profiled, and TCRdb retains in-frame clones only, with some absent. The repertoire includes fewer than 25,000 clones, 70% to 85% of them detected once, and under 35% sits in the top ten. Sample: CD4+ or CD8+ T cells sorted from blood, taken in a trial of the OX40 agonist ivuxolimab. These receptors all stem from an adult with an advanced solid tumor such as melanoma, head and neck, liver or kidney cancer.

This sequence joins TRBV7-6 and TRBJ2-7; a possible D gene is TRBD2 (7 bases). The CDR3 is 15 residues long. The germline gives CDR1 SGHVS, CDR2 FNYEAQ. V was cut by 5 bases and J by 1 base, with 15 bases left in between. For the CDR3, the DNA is TGTGCCAGCAGCCCCGGGGGAGGGGGATCCTACGAGCAGTACTTC. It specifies CASSPGGGGSYEQYF.

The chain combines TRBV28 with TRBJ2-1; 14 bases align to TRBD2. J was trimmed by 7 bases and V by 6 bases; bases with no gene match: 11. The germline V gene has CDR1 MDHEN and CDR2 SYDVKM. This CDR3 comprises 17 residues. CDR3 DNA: TGTGCCAGCAGCCTACCGACTAGCGGGAGGGCCGGGAATGAGCAGTTCTTC. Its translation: CASSLPTSGRAGNEQFF.

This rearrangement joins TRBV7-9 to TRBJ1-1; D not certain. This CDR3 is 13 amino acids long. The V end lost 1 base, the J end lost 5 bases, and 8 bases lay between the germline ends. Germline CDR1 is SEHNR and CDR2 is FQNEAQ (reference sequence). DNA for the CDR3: TGTGCCAGCAGCTTAGGGGTTCTTACTGAAGCTTTCTTT. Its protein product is CASSLGVLTEAFF.

The CDR3 region is CASSVQRVSDTIYF. Written as DNA, the CDR3 is TGTGCCAGCAGTGTACAGAGGGTTTCGGACACCATATATTTT. This chain connects TRBV6-1 to TRBJ1-3; D gene uncertain. Between the trimmed V and J ends, which lost 4 bases and 8 bases, there was a span of 15 bases. The germline gives CDR1 MNHNS, CDR2 SASEGT. The CDR3 contains 14 residues.

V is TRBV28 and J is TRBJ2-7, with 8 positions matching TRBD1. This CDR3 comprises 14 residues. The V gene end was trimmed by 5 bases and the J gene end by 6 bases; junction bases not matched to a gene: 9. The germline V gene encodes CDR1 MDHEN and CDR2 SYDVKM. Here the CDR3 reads CASSPGQGGGEQYF. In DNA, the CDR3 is TGTGCCAGCAGTCCCGGACAGGGAGGCGGCGAGCAGTACTTC.

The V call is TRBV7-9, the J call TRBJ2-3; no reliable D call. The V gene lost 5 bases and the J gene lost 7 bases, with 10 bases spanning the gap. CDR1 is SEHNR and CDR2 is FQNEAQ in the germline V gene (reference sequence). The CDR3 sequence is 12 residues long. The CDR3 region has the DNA TGTGCCAGCAGCCCGGGTGGGAATACGCAGTATTTT. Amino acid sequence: CASSPGGNTQYF.